These 14 T cell receptor beta chains originate from one sample sequenced in a study of T cells in women clearing cervical HPV infection. Some clones are missing from TCRdb's copy, which holds only in-frame ones; the method was immunoSEQ multiplex PCR. This sample's clone table lists about 23,000 clones. The sample taken for sequencing was blood buffy coat. The source is a woman between 18 and 70 years old with a cervical HPV16 infection that either progressed to CIN3+ or cleared (not recorded which).

Comments on this clone: Sequencing ends 3 residues short of the CDR3 end; the germline J gene provides the rest. This sequence joins TRBV19 and TRBJ2-1, with 8 bases identical to TRBD2. The germline V gene has CDR1 LNHDA and CDR2 SQIVND (reference sequence). The J segment lost 5 bases and the V segment lost 6 bases, leaving 21 bases of the junction unmatched. CDR3 size: 19 residues. The covered CDR3 bases are TGTGCCAGTAGACCACTGGCGGGGGGACACTTTCGTACCAACAATGAG. Encoded protein: CASRPLAGGHFRTNNE. The full CDR3 protein reads CASRPLAGGHFRTNNEQFF.

This clone is identified as medium-sized from frequency. The observed sequence ends 3 residues before the CDR3 terminus, with the missing tail filled in from the germline J gene. V gene TRBV6-1 combines with J gene TRBJ2-5, with a possible D match to TRBD1 (5 bases). Germline V gives CDR1 MNHNS, CDR2 SASEGT. V was cut by 4 bases and J by 0 bases, with 6 bases left in between. The CDR3 has 13 amino acids. The CDR3 here is CASSGQYQETQYF. CDR3 DNA, as far as it was read: TGTGCCAGCAGTGGACAGTACCAAGAGACC.

With regard to this clone: The read terminates 3 residues ahead of where the CDR3 ends, so the germline J gene completes it. The chain uses TRBV11-1 and TRBJ2-3; D is perhaps TRBD1 (5 bases). Germline V gene lookup returns CDR1 SGHAT and CDR2 FQDESV (reference sequence). Trimming cost V 2 bases and J 4 bases, with 7 bases left between them. The CDR3 extends over 13 amino acids. The sequenced part of the CDR3 DNA is TGTGCCAGCAGCTTAATAGGGGCAGATACG. Translating it yields CASSLIGADT. The entire CDR3 sequence reads CASSLIGADTQYF.

Note on this clone: The read stops 3 residues short of the end of the CDR3; the missing end is completed from the germline J gene. This chain connects TRBV12-5 to TRBJ1-6, with 8 positions matching TRBD1. V trimming: 5 bases; J trimming: 8 bases; junction bases outside the gene matches: 5. In germline, CDR1 is LGHNT, CDR2 FRNRAP. This CDR3 contains 14 residues. The part of the CDR3 DNA that was read is TGTGCTAGTGGTACCGGACAGGGAGATTCACCC. It translates to CASGTGQGDSP. The whole CDR3 protein is CASGTGQGDSPLHF.

As for this clone: The read ends 3 residues early relative to the CDR3; the germline J gene fills the gap. The rearrangement links TRBV7-3 to TRBJ1-4; D unresolved. V lost 8 bases, J lost 7 bases, and 20 bases lay in between. Germline-derived CDR1 and CDR2 are SGHTA and FQGTGA. This CDR3 is built from 15 residues. The CDR3 bases that were read are TGTGCCAGCCCCCGGGGAAGGTGGGCTGTTGAAAAA. This encodes CASPRGRWAVEK. The full CDR3 is CASPRGRWAVEKLFF.

Here the CDR3 reads CASSLVGGHNEQFF. The part of the CDR3 DNA that was read is TGTGCCAGCAGCTTAGTAGGGGGCCACAATGAG. The chain is built from TRBV7-9 and TRBJ2-1; TRBD1 matches at 7 bases. The read is 3 residues too short to cover the CDR3 end, so that end is filled in from the germline J gene. Germline V gives CDR1 SEHNR, CDR2 FQNEAQ (reference sequence). This CDR3 region has 14 residues. V dropped 1 base and J dropped 5; count of bases not matched to a gene: 2.

Of note for this clone: Sequencing ends 3 residues short of the CDR3 end; the germline J gene provides the rest. Other DNA sequences in the same sample also yield this CDR3. The chain combines TRBV7-2 with TRBJ2-5, with D tentatively TRBD2 (6 bases). Germline CDR1 and CDR2: SGHTA and FQGNSA. V lost 6 bases to trimming and J lost 2 bases, with 16 bases between them. The length of the CDR3 is 15 residues. The DNA read from the CDR3 is TGTGCCAGCAGTCCGGTAGTAGCGGAACAAGAGACC. It is translated as CASSPVVAEQET. The whole CDR3 protein reads CASSPVVAEQETQYF.

A note on this clone: The sequence runs out 3 residues before the end of the CDR3; the remainder is reconstructed from the germline J gene. The V gene is TRBV14, the J gene TRBJ2-1, with 13 positions matching TRBD2. CDR1 is SGHDN and CDR2 is FVKESK in the germline V gene. Trimming removed 5 bases from V and 7 bases from J; junction bases left unmatched: 11. CDR3 length: 17 residues. CDR3 DNA (partial): TGTGCCAGCAGCTTCCACCTACTAGCGGGGGGGCCTAATGAG. Its protein product is CASSFHLLAGGPNE. The whole CDR3 protein is CASSFHLLAGGPNEQFF.

According to its frequency, this clone is medium-sized. The sequenced part of the CDR3 DNA is TGTGCCTGGGATGCAGGGGACACTGAA. It encodes CAWDAGDTE. The CDR3 reads in full as CAWDAGDTEAFF. J is TRBJ1-1 and V is TRBV30; TRBD1 is a possible D gene (6 bases). The sequence runs out 3 residues before the end of the CDR3; the remainder is reconstructed from the germline J gene. CDR1 is GTSNPN and CDR2 is SVGIG in the germline V gene (reference sequence). V lost 5 bases, J lost 3 bases, and 10 bases lay in between. This CDR3 region has 12 residues. Using reference TRBV30 and TRBJ1-1 for the parts outside the CDR3, the full variable domain is SQTIHQWPATLVQPVGSPLSLECTVEGTSNPNLYWYRQAAGRGLQLLFYSVGIGQISSEVPQNLSASRPQDRQFILSSKKLLLSDSGFYLCAWDAGDTEAFFGQGTRLTVV.

In the case of this clone: With the read ending 3 residues before the CDR3 end, the germline J gene is used to fill in that end. The V call is TRBV19, the J call TRBJ2-3; no clear D. Per germline, CDR1 LNHDA and CDR2 SQIVND (reference sequence). Trimming pared 5 bases from V and 0 bases from J, leaving 12 bases between. The CDR3 covers 15 residues. The chain's CDR3 is CASSQRLTSTDTQYF. The DNA read from the CDR3 is TGTGCCAGTAGTCAACGATTGACAAGCACAGATACG.

To note about this clone: From the germline J gene comes the end of the CDR3, since the read stops 3 residues before it. The rearrangement joins TRBV5-1 to TRBJ2-7; 8 bases are a match to TRBD2. The germline V gene has CDR1 SGHRS and CDR2 YFSETQ. V shed 2 bases and J 0 bases; nucleotides not matched to a gene: 4. The CDR3 is 15 amino acids. The covered CDR3 bases are TGCGCCAGCAGCTTTTTCCGGGGGGGCTCCTACGAG. Encoded protein: CASSFFRGGSYE. The CDR3 reads in full as CASSFFRGGSYEQYF. Full variable domain (outside the CDR3, taken from reference TRBV5-1 and TRBJ2-7): KAGVTQTPRYLIKTRGQQVTLSCSPISGHRSVSWYQQTPGQGLQFLFEYFSETQRNKGNFPGRFSGRQFSNSRSEMNVSTLELGDSALYLCASSFFRGGSYEQYFGPGTRLTVT.

Notes on this clone: Read sequence stops 3 residues before the CDR3 end, and the germline J gene provides the missing end. V is TRBV7-9 and J is TRBJ2-1; 11 bases are shared with TRBD2. Germline CDR1 is SEHNR and CDR2 is FQNEAQ (reference sequence). This CDR3 is 13 amino acids long. J was trimmed by 6 bases and V by 6 bases; bases with no gene match: 1. The DNA read from the CDR3 is TGTGCCAGCAGACTAGCGGGAGTCAATGAG. Encoded protein: CASRLAGVNE. The entire CDR3 protein reads CASRLAGVNEQFF.

Remarks on this clone: The read terminates 3 residues ahead of where the CDR3 ends, so the germline J gene completes it. The chain recombines TRBV6-1 with TRBJ1-2; possibly TRBD1 for D (6 bases). Trimming took off 4 bases at V and 5 bases at J, with 14 bases between the two ends. In germline, CDR1 is MNHNS, CDR2 SASEGT. CDR3 length: 14 residues. CDR3 DNA, as far as it was read: TGTGCCAGCAGTGCAGCCCGGGACACGTATGGC. This encodes CASSAARDTYG. The full CDR3 is CASSAARDTYGYTF.

Turning to this clone: The CDR3 end falls 3 residues outside the read, so it is completed with the germline J gene. The chain joins TRBV11-1 to TRBJ2-5; TRBD2 agrees at 10 bases. Per germline, CDR1 SGHAT and CDR2 FQDESV (reference sequence). This CDR3 is 15 amino acids long. Losses at the gene ends were 2 bases for V and 4 bases for J; bases not matched to a gene: 4. CDR3 DNA, as far as it was read: TGTGCCAGCAGCTTAACCAGGACTAGCGGAGAGACC. As protein: CASSLTRTSGET. The whole CDR3 sequence reads CASSLTRTSGETQYF.